This TCR beta chain is drawn from a study of blood T cells in healthy people across ages. In the study overall: When template switching was applied, about one barcoded beta molecule was captured per two T cells. Study-wide results and limits: More naive CD4+ cells and higher diversity marked long-lived donors relative to aged donors. Bulk PBMC profiling left naive and antigen-experienced comparisons inconclusive.

The germline CDR1 and CDR2 sequences are SQVTM and ANQGSEA. The CDR3 is 13 amino acids. Extraction yielded at least 6 micrograms of total RNA per sample. As to this clonotype: Its antigen remains unknown. This clone may be a read error of a much larger clone one base away.

A sample-barcoded 5' primer and a J-beta primer mix were used in a second PCR of roughly 6 to 11 cycles. One entry per CDR3 protein results from TCRdb running MiXCR on the 5' RACE reads. The sample shows about 780,000 distinct CDR3 sequences, 46% of them seen only once. This sequence was found in a man older than 75 in good health. The chain combines TRBV29-1 with TRBJ2-1, with 8 nucleotides matching TRBD1. The J call may not be correct, given that the DNA end is closer to TRBJ2-7. The sequenced sample was blood. The CDR3 spells CSGRTGRDNEQYF. For the CDR3, the DNA is TGCAGCGGTAGGACAGGGCGTGACAATGAGCAGTACTTC.